This T cell receptor (beta chain) was recorded in a study of shared clonotypes between healthy human individuals (TCRdb year 2020). Notes on the research overall: A few men and a couple of women, aged 18 to 49 years, made up the cohort. Per donor, three plates each were used for CD4 naive and CD4 memory, two for CD8 naive, and one for CD8 memory. To estimate repertoire size and how much clonotype sharing occurs between individuals, the study deeply sequenced the blood TCR repertoires of 4 to 6 healthy adults. Different laboratories and diverse techniques were used to prepare libraries and sequence TCR repertoires, to increase sequencing depth and limit assay-specific biases. Between about 0.94 and 8.9 billion PBMCs per donor were obtained by leukapheresis. Beyond this particular receptor, the publication reports: Higher generation probabilities were observed for clonotypes shared by all four sorted-subset donors than for non-shared clonotypes. Pairwise subsampling led to the expectation that sequencing depth would affect the degree of clonotype sharing among donors. Naive subsets generally had larger estimated clonotype richness than memory subsets. Across several donors, roughly 5.1% of naive CD4, roughly 3.8% of naive CD8, approximately 2.5% of memory CD4, and over 0.35% of memory CD8 clonotypes were shared. Rarefaction of sorted-subset datasets indicated incomplete sequencing despite the large sequencing depth. Sampling was restricted to blood, and TCR repertoires in tissues likely differ from the TCR repertoires found in blood. Because the study included only a small number of donors, the genetic and exposure-history diversity represented was limited.

Remarks on this clone: The antigen it binds to is not known. No qualities accompany the bases; no much larger clone lies one base away.

The donors were healthy, HIV-negative adults who had no recently reported acute infections or vaccinations. All donors were Caucasian adults living in Nashville, Tennessee, USA. CD4+ T cells were enriched through magnetic negative selection, after which naive cells were positively selected on CD45RA and the remaining negative fraction served as the memory subset. Blood was collected by leukapheresis, and PBMCs were isolated by Ficoll-Histopaque density gradient centrifugation and then cryopreserved in liquid nitrogen vapor phase. Analytical flow cytometry was used to check the purity and quantity of each magnetically sorted T cell population. Genomic DNA was isolated from each sorted fraction and quantified by UV absorbance on a Nanodrop 2000c. Using the deep immunoSEQ assay, TCR CDR3 regions were amplified from genomic DNA by multiplex PCR. Extracted genomic DNA from each cell subset was spread evenly across all wells of several immunoSEQ 96-well plates, with each plate serving as a replicate. For sorted subsets, about 210 ng of genomic DNA, equivalent to roughly 30,000 T cell genomes, went into each replicate PCR. Purified libraries were measured with a Qubit 3.0 fluorometer, size-checked on a Bioanalyzer 2100, and measured again with the KAPA Library Quantification kit. A separate single-read 150-cycle Illumina NextSeq 550 flow cell was used to sequence each immunoSEQ 96-well plate. The authors' analysis ran thus. Because the immunoSEQ output held only junctional sequences and lacked quality scores, the filtering could not match the filtering applied to full-length reads. Sequences were annotated with PyIR, a Python wrapper for IgBLAST v1.9, and V/J genes and CDR3 were assigned using IMGT germline references. Reads were removed for weak V/J assignments (E-value above 1e-6), missing CDR3, stop codons, out-of-frame junctions, or ambiguous translated residues. V3J clonotypes were defined as sequences sharing the same inferred V gene, J gene, and CDR3 amino acid sequence. Percentage overlap between repertoires was calculated by dividing the number of shared unique clonotypes by the size of the smaller repertoire. Three approaches were used to assess repertoire richness: RTK rarefaction, the Chao1 estimator, and Recon v2.1 estimates of unobserved clonotypes. Generation probabilities for all TCRbeta clonotypes obtained by the gDNA method from a handful of donors were computed using OLGA. Drawn from immuneACCESS, this table holds only the in-frame rearrangements with V and J called that TCRdb kept. Clones are partly lost; checked studies trace under half to an unresolved V gene and leave the rest unexplained. V and J calls and clone size are as listed in that table; D and trimming were resolved from the DNA. The sample table records about 980,000 clones; about three quarters of these occur just once. The ten most abundant clones make up nearly 1.5% of the sample.

Deletion took 4 bases off V and 0 bases off J, with a span of 13 bases between the germline ends. The germline V gene gives CDR1 as SGDLS and CDR2 as YYNGEE. Reading from cysteine to phenylalanine, the CDR3 counts 15 amino acids. The kept DNA is CDR3 alone, 45 bases in frame from the first base. The sequenced sample consisted of memory CD4+ T cells sorted from blood. The cell subset or site label on this specimen signifies: CD45RA-negative fraction. The V and J genes are TRBV9 and TRBJ1-1; no D segment can be confidently identified. The receptor's source is a man aged 18-30 years in good health. The base sequence is TGTGCCAGCAGCCCCCTAAGTGAAATGAACACTGAAGCTTTCTTT. It translates to CASSPLSEMNTEAFF.